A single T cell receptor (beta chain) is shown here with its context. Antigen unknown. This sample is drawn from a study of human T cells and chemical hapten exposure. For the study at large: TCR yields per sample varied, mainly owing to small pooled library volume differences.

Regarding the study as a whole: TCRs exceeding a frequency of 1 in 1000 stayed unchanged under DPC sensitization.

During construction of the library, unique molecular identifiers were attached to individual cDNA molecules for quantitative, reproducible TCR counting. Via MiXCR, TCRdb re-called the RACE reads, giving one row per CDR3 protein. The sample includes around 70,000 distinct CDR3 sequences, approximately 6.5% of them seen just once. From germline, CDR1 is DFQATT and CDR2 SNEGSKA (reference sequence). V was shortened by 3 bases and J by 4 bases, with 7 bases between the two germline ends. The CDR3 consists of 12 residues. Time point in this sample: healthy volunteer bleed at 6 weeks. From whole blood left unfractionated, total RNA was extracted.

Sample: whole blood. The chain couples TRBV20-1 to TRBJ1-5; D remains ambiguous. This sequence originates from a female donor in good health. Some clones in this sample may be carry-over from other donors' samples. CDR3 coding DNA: TGCAGTGCTAGGTACATGAATCAGCCCCAGCATTTT. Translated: CSARYMNQPQHF.